These T cell receptor beta chains were read from a single sample in a study of blood T cell repertoires in COVID-19. This table comes from immunoSEQ multiplex PCR, and its TCRdb copy is limited to in-frame clones, with some not included. The sample shows around 120,000 clones, approximately 82% of them seen only once. Input material: peripheral blood. The source is a man aged 25 to 40 with acute or convalescent COVID-19. CDR3s include the opening cysteine and the closing phenylalanine or tryptophan. The order of the fields is clone size, J gene, V gene, CDR3 length, D gene, CDR3 protein. A D gene is named only where the DNA matches it firmly. Rows may omit the clone size; those that give it use once, few, many or a size class.

clone_size: once
j_call: TRBJ2-1
v_call: TRBV21-1
cdr3_length: 15
d_call: .
cdr3_aa: CASSKGALAGCEQFF

clone_size: .
j_call: TRBJ2-5
v_call: TRBV6-1
cdr3_length: 16
d_call: TRBD2
cdr3_aa: CASSGPGTSGVETQYF

clone_size: .
j_call: TRBJ1-5
v_call: TRBV6-5
cdr3_length: 15
d_call: TRBD1
cdr3_aa: CASSPDRGENQPQHF

clone_size: .
j_call: TRBJ1-6
v_call: TRBV6-1
cdr3_length: 16
d_call: .
cdr3_aa: CASSASDRLYNSPLHF

clone_size: .
j_call: TRBJ1-1
v_call: TRBV3-1/TRBV3-2
cdr3_length: 16
d_call: .
cdr3_aa: CASSQASGGGNTEAFF

clone_size: .
j_call: TRBJ2-2
v_call: TRBV30
cdr3_length: 13
d_call: .
cdr3_aa: CAWGTGLTGELFF

clone_size: .
j_call: TRBJ1-1
v_call: TRBV2
cdr3_length: 14
d_call: .
cdr3_aa: CASSWIPGNTEAFF

clone_size: .
j_call: TRBJ2-2
v_call: TRBV5-1
cdr3_length: 14
d_call: .
cdr3_aa: CASSLVGGAGELFF

clone_size: .
j_call: TRBJ1-1
v_call: TRBV4-1
cdr3_length: 17
d_call: TRBD1
cdr3_aa: CASSQGGGQGWDTEAFF

clone_size: .
j_call: TRBJ1-6
v_call: TRBV29-1
cdr3_length: 13
d_call: TRBD1
cdr3_aa: CSARQGYNSPLHF

clone_size: .
j_call: TRBJ2-5
v_call: TRBV2
cdr3_length: 15
d_call: .
cdr3_aa: CASSAEGLLGETQYF

clone_size: .
j_call: TRBJ2-3
v_call: TRBV30
cdr3_length: 15
d_call: TRBD1
cdr3_aa: CAWRFPTGGPDTQYF

clone_size: .
j_call: TRBJ2-3
v_call: TRBV5-4
cdr3_length: 15
d_call: .
cdr3_aa: CASSRSAGETDTQYF

clone_size: .
j_call: TRBJ1-1
v_call: TRBV5-1
cdr3_length: 17
d_call: TRBD1
cdr3_aa: CASSLAGGASGGTEAFF

clone_size: .
j_call: TRBJ1-4
v_call: TRBV21-1
cdr3_length: 19
d_call: .
cdr3_aa: CASSDRDRGLVAINEKLFF

clone_size: .
j_call: TRBJ1-2
v_call: TRBV6-1
cdr3_length: 16
d_call: TRBD1
cdr3_aa: CASSEGLGQGFYGYTF

clone_size: .
j_call: TRBJ1-5
v_call: TRBV28
cdr3_length: 18
d_call: .
cdr3_aa: CASSLPTVGLGGYQPQHF

clone_size: .
j_call: TRBJ1-1
v_call: TRBV7-9
cdr3_length: 14
d_call: TRBD1
cdr3_aa: CASSSTGNPTEAFF

clone_size: few
j_call: TRBJ2-1
v_call: TRBV2
cdr3_length: 14
d_call: .
cdr3_aa: CASSMLASYNEQFF

clone_size: .
j_call: TRBJ2-7
v_call: TRBV7-8
cdr3_length: 15
d_call: TRBD1
cdr3_aa: CASSLVPGGQDEQYF

clone_size: few
j_call: TRBJ1-2
v_call: TRBV4-3
cdr3_length: 16
d_call: TRBD1
cdr3_aa: CASSQEDRVEGYGYTF

clone_size: .
j_call: TRBJ2-2
v_call: TRBV18
cdr3_length: 16
d_call: TRBD2
cdr3_aa: CASSPRTSGRTGELFF

clone_size: .
j_call: TRBJ1-2
v_call: TRBV5-4
cdr3_length: 15
d_call: TRBD1
cdr3_aa: CASSSADRDGYGYTF

clone_size: once
j_call: TRBJ2-1
v_call: TRBV7-8
cdr3_length: 13
d_call: .
cdr3_aa: CASSIGFRNEQFF

clone_size: .
j_call: TRBJ1-4
v_call: TRBV15
cdr3_length: 18
d_call: TRBD1
cdr3_aa: CATSSFRDRGSRDEKLFF

clone_size: many
j_call: TRBJ2-1
v_call: TRBV3-1/TRBV3-2
cdr3_length: 15
d_call: .
cdr3_aa: CASTQGSEAYNEQFF

clone_size: .
j_call: TRBJ2-3
v_call: TRBV7-2
cdr3_length: 13
d_call: .
cdr3_aa: CASSLSRADTQYF

clone_size: .
j_call: TRBJ1-1
v_call: TRBV5-4
cdr3_length: 13
d_call: .
cdr3_aa: CASSFWRTDEAFF

clone_size: .
j_call: TRBJ1-2
v_call: TRBV6-5
cdr3_length: 12
d_call: TRBD1
cdr3_aa: CASWTGGYGYTF

clone_size: .
j_call: TRBJ1-1
v_call: TRBV5-1
cdr3_length: 15
d_call: .
cdr3_aa: CASSLEGVGWTEAFF

clone_size: .
j_call: TRBJ2-2
v_call: TRBV3-1/TRBV3-2
cdr3_length: 20
d_call: TRBD2
cdr3_aa: CASSQEGRPGLAGSTGELFF

clone_size: .
j_call: TRBJ2-1
v_call: TRBV7-6
cdr3_length: 16
d_call: TRBD2
cdr3_aa: CASSLGFASGDNEQFF

clone_size: .
j_call: TRBJ1-2
v_call: TRBV6-5
cdr3_length: 15
d_call: .
cdr3_aa: CASSYGAGVNYGYTF

clone_size: .
j_call: TRBJ1-6
v_call: TRBV6-5
cdr3_length: 14
d_call: .
cdr3_aa: CASKRSSYNSPLHF

clone_size: .
j_call: TRBJ2-2
v_call: TRBV7-3
cdr3_length: 13
d_call: .
cdr3_aa: CASSPPGTGELFF

clone_size: .
j_call: TRBJ1-4
v_call: TRBV7-2
cdr3_length: 16
d_call: TRBD1
cdr3_aa: CASSLQGDRVNEKLFF

clone_size: .
j_call: TRBJ2-1
v_call: TRBV24-1
cdr3_length: 14
d_call: .
cdr3_aa: CATSEPGQPNEQFF

clone_size: .
j_call: TRBJ1-6
v_call: TRBV7-6
cdr3_length: 12
d_call: .
cdr3_aa: CASSTRNSPLHF

clone_size: .
j_call: TRBJ1-2
v_call: TRBV6-4
cdr3_length: 14
d_call: TRBD1
cdr3_aa: CARPSGTGGHGYTF

clone_size: once
j_call: TRBJ1-2
v_call: TRBV5-4
cdr3_length: 16
d_call: TRBD1
cdr3_aa: CASSLAGTGTSYGYTF

clone_size: .
j_call: TRBJ1-2
v_call: TRBV6-2/TRBV6-3
cdr3_length: 15
d_call: TRBD1
cdr3_aa: CASSRQGTVNYGYTF